This T cell receptor (beta chain) stems from a study of T-cell memory formation after mild COVID-19. Looking at the study overall: TCR clusters were largely donor specific. Study-wide points: Pre-infection memory held some responding clones, suggesting pre-existing cross-reactive T cells responded.

TCRdb re-analysed the 5' RACE reads in MiXCR, keeping a single row per CDR3 protein. The profile covers roughly 510,000 distinct CDR3 sequences, with 15% to 20% appearing a single time and about 8.1% taken by the ten largest. This clonotype appeared many times. What it binds is not known. V was clipped by 4 bases and J by 5 bases; unmatched bases: 7. The CDR3 runs 14 residues. The germline CDR1 and CDR2 sequences are SGHRS and YFSETQ. The receptor comes from an adult woman who had mild COVID-19 (a few samples of this study predate the infection). Cell type and time point are not known. The rearrangement links TRBV5-1 to TRBJ2-3; 7 bases line up with TRBD1. Source material: PBMCs or a T cell subset sorted from them (not recorded which). The DNA of the CDR3 is TGCGCCAGCAGCCCTACAGGGGCCGGAGATACGCAGTATTTT. Translated: CASSPTGAGDTQYF. Full variable domain (rest looked up from reference TRBV5-1 and TRBJ2-3): KAGVTQTPRYLIKTRGQQVTLSCSPISGHRSVSWYQQTPGQGLQFLFEYFSETQRNKGNFPGRFSGRQFSNSRSEMNVSTLELGDSALYLCASSPTGAGDTQYFGPGTRLTVL.